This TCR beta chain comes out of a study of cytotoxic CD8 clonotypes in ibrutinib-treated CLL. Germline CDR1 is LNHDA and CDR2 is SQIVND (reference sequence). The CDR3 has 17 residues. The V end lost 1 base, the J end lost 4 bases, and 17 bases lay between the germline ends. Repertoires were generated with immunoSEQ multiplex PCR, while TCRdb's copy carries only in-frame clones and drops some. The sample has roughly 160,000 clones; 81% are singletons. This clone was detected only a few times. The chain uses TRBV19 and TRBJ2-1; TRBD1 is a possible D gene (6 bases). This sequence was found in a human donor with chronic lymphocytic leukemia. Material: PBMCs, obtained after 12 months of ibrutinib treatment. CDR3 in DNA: TGTGCCAGTAGTATAGGGGGGAGCCGAGGGGGATACAATGAGCAGTTCTTC. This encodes CASSIGGSRGGYNEQFF.